This is a list of T cell receptor beta chains from one sample in a study of blood T cells in healthy people across ages. TCRdb called the 5' RACE reads again in MiXCR, with one record for every CDR3 protein. Of about 1.6 million distinct CDR3 sequences in the sample, almost 35% were seen once. The sequencing input was blood. The receptors originated from a woman in her thirties in good health. The conserved cysteine and the conserved F or W are not part of the CDR3 here. The order of the fields is CDR3 protein, J gene, clone size, D gene, V gene. A D gene is named only where the DNA matches it firmly. Expanded clones are given a class, and other clones once, few, many or no size at all.

CDR3: ASSWGTTSQETQY; J: TRBJ2-5; size: NA; D: NA; V: TRBV11-2
CDR3: SARDLVPTSGTMAFGEQF; J: TRBJ2-1; size: NA; D: TRBD2; V: TRBV20-1
CDR3: ASSHRALAGGGTQY; J: TRBJ2-5; size: NA; D: TRBD2; V: TRBV7-6
CDR3: AWSVRGLGERETQY; J: TRBJ2-5; size: NA; D: NA; V: TRBV30
CDR3: ASSNGGGSSYEQY; J: TRBJ2-7; size: few; D: NA; V: TRBV12-3/TRBV12-4
CDR3: ASSQDPGDSEKLF; J: TRBJ1-4; size: NA; D: NA; V: TRBV4-1
CDR3: SAEIGGGDTQY; J: TRBJ2-3; size: few; D: TRBD1; V: TRBV20-1
CDR3: SARQGMDTEAF; J: TRBJ1-1; size: few; D: TRBD1; V: TRBV29-1
CDR3: ASSFLQREGPGELF; J: TRBJ2-2; size: once; D: TRBD2; V: TRBV27
CDR3: ATSSAAGYEQY; J: TRBJ2-7; size: NA; D: NA; V: TRBV15
CDR3: ASSSAMNTGELF; J: TRBJ2-2; size: NA; D: NA; V: TRBV5-1
CDR3: ASSKGQRGGMDEQF; J: TRBJ2-1; size: few; D: TRBD2; V: TRBV6-2/TRBV6-3
CDR3: ATSIAGGRGNQPQH; J: TRBJ1-5; size: NA; D: TRBD1; V: TRBV12-3/TRBV12-4
CDR3: ASSSLLLSGYGYT; J: TRBJ1-2; size: few; D: NA; V: TRBV6-6
CDR3: ASRRGPGIYTQY; J: TRBJ2-3; size: NA; D: NA; V: TRBV19
CDR3: ASSSARDRTTYEQY; J: TRBJ2-7; size: few; D: TRBD1; V: TRBV7-2
CDR3: AISGHREESPLH; J: TRBJ1-6; size: few; D: NA; V: TRBV10-3
CDR3: SAQHGNQPQH; J: TRBJ1-5; size: once; D: NA; V: TRBV20-1
CDR3: ASSFQSSGETQY; J: TRBJ2-5; size: NA; D: NA; V: TRBV5-1
CDR3: AWGPRADTQY; J: TRBJ2-3; size: NA; D: NA; V: TRBV30
CDR3: ATSRGQAVREQY; J: TRBJ2-7; size: NA; D: NA; V: TRBV15